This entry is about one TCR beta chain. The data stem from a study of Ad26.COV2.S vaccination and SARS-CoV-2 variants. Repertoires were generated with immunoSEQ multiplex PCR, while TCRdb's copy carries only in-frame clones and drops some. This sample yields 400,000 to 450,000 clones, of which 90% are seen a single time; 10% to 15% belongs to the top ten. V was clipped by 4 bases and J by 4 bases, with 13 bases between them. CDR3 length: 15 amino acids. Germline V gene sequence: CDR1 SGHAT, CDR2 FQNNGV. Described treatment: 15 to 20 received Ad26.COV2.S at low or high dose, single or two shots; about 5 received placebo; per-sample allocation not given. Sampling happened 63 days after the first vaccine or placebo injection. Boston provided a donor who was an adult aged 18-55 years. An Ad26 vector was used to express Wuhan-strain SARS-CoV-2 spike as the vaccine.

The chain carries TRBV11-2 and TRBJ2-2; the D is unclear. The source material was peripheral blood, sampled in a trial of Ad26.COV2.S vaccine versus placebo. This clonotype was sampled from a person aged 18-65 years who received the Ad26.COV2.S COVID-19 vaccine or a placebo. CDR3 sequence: CASSSLSSGTGELFF. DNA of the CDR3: TGTGCCAGCAGCTCTCTATCCTCAGGCACCGGGGAGCTGTTTTTT.